Following are 27 T cell receptor beta chains from one sample sequenced in a study of blood T cell repertoires in COVID-19. TCRdb's table, derived via immunoSEQ multiplex PCR, lists solely in-frame clones and lacks some. The data contain fewer than 300,000 clones, 80% to 95% of them singletons. Sequenced material: peripheral blood. The origin of the receptors is a woman under 40 with COVID-19, enrolled during active disease.

This clone was counted a single time. This sequence joins TRBV5-6 and TRBJ1-1; no reliable D call. The V and J ends lost 3 bases and 2 bases respectively, with 8 bases between them. This CDR3 is 13 amino acids long. CDR1 SGHDT and CDR2 YYEEEE come from the germline V gene. For the CDR3, the DNA is TGTGCCAGCAGCTCCCACACCAACACTGAAGCTTTCTTT. This translates into CASSSHTNTEAFF.

The chain couples TRBV3-1 (or the pseudogene TRBV3-2) to TRBJ1-5; D is uncertain. Trimming left V 4 bases short and J 9 bases short, with 13 bases between. The CDR3 covers 13 residues. CDR1 and CDR2 (germline): LGHDT, YNNKEL (reference sequence). Here the CDR3 reads CASSPTQSLPQHF. The DNA of the CDR3 is TGTGCCAGCAGCCCTACTCAAAGTCTGCCCCAGCATTTT.

J is TRBJ2-7 and V is TRBV2; D gene uncertain. This CDR3 region has 11 residues. Germline values: CDR1 SNHLY, CDR2 FYNNEI. The V gene lost 6 bases and the J gene lost 2 bases, with 5 bases spanning the gap. DNA for the CDR3: TGTGCCAGCAGGCAGACCTACGAGCAGTACTTC. As protein: CASRQTYEQYF.

The V gene is TRBV30, the J gene TRBJ1-2; maybe TRBD1 (5 bases). The CDR3 contains 12 residues. Germline CDR1 and CDR2: GTSNPN and SVGIG (reference sequence). Trimming pared 3 bases from V and 8 bases from J, leaving 13 bases between. CDR3 nucleotides: TGTGCCTGGAGAAGCCAGGGTGGCGGCTACACCTTC. This sequence encodes CAWRSQGGGYTF.

This rearrangement joins TRBV7-8 to TRBJ1-5; TRBD1 matches at 9 bases. CDR3 length equals 14 residues. Germline V gene lookup returns CDR1 SGHVS and CDR2 FQNEAQ. V lost 5 bases and J lost 9; bases outside the gene matches: 8. The CDR3, as DNA: TGTGCCAGCAGCCCTAGCGGACAGGGGCGGCCCCAGCATTTT. This codes for CASSPSGQGRPQHF.

The rearrangement uses TRBV5-8 and TRBJ1-1; 7 bases line up with TRBD1. The CDR3 consists of 15 residues. Germline assignment: CDR1 SGHTS and CDR2 YDEGEE. The V segment lost 3 bases and the J segment 4 bases; nucleotides outside the gene matches: 9. Here the CDR3 DNA reads TGTGCCAGCAGCTGGAACAGGGGTGAAGGCACTGAAGCTTTCTTT. Its translation is CASSWNRGEGTEAFF.

The gene calls are TRBV5-1 and TRBJ2-3, with 7 bases matching TRBD2. V shed 0 bases and J 2 bases; nucleotides not matched to a gene: 9. This CDR3 has 17 amino acids. Germline assignment: CDR1 SGHRS and CDR2 YFSETQ. The CDR3, as DNA: TGCGCCAGCAGCTTGGCCCCTCCGGGACTAACCACAGATACGCAGTATTTT. It specifies CASSLAPPGLTTDTQYF.

The chain uses TRBV19 and TRBJ2-1; D is possibly TRBD1 (6 bases). The CDR3 runs 15 residues. The germline gives CDR1 LNHDA, CDR2 SQIVND (reference sequence). V lost 1 base to trimming and J lost 6 bases, with 13 bases between them. CDR3 sequence reads: CASSIGGGAINEQFF. As DNA, the CDR3 is TGTGCCAGTAGTATAGGAGGGGGAGCGATCAATGAGCAGTTCTTC.

The chain uses TRBV4-1 and TRBJ2-7, with a tentative D call TRBD1 (5 bases). The CDR3 is made up of 14 amino acids. Germline assignment: CDR1 MGHRA and CDR2 YSYEKL. V lost 0 bases and J 9 bases, leaving 15 bases between the germline ends. The CDR3 DNA reads as TGCGCCAGCAGCCAAGATAGGGGCCAGGAAGGGCAGTACTTC. Residues: CASSQDRGQEGQYF.

The chain links TRBV3-1 (or the pseudogene TRBV3-2) to TRBJ2-5; a possible D gene is TRBD2 (6 bases). Between the trimmed V and J ends, which lost 3 bases and 1 base, there was a span of 12 bases. Germline V gene data show CDR1 as LGHDT and CDR2 as YNNKEL (reference sequence). CDR3 length: 15 amino acids. CDR3 nucleotide sequence: TGTGCCAGCAGCCACCCCTGGCGGGGCCAAGAGACCCAGTACTTC. This codes for CASSHPWRGQETQYF.

The CDR3 protein is CSGGLAGPHEQYF. In DNA form, the CDR3 reads TGCAGCGGGGGGCTAGCGGGACCCCACGAGCAGTACTTC. V gene TRBV29-1 combines with J gene TRBJ2-7, with 9 bases aligning to TRBD2. J was trimmed by 5 bases and V by 7 bases; bases with no gene match: 9. The germline gives CDR1 SQVTM, CDR2 ANQGSEA. The CDR3 covers 13 residues.

This clone was detected once. The chain links TRBV25-1 to TRBJ1-4; D not certain. Germline lookup yields CDR1 MGHDK and CDR2 SYGVNS. The CDR3 consists of 17 residues. V was clipped by 0 bases and J by 0 bases, with 11 bases between them. DNA for the CDR3: TGTGCCAGCAGTGAATATTGGGCGTCCGCAACTAATGAAAAACTGTTTTTT. Amino acid sequence: CASSEYWASATNEKLFF.

V gene TRBV4-1 combines with J gene TRBJ1-4; D not certain. The CDR3 sequence is 15 residues long. Between the trimmed V and J ends, which lost 3 bases and 0 bases, there was a span of 8 bases. Germline V gene sequence: CDR1 MGHRA, CDR2 YSYEKL. The DNA of the CDR3 is TGCGCCAGCAGCCAGACTCACGCAACTAATGAAAAACTGTTTTTT. Its translation is CASSQTHATNEKLFF.

The chain couples TRBV30 to TRBJ1-3; 7 bases match TRBD1. CDR3 size: 15 residues. With V trimmed by 4 bases and J by 0 bases, 6 bases remained unmatched. Germline V lookup: CDR1 GTSNPN, CDR2 SVGIG (reference sequence). As DNA, the CDR3 is TGTGCCTGGACGCCTGGGACAGCCTCTGGAAACACCATATATTTT. It specifies CAWTPGTASGNTIYF.

This clone was found a few times. The CDR3 sequence: CASSTQGESYEQYF. As DNA, the CDR3 is TGTGCCAGCAGCACACAGGGGGAATCCTACGAGCAGTACTTC. The chain recombines TRBV7-9 with TRBJ2-7; 8 bases fit TRBD1. Germline CDR1 reads SEHNR; CDR2 reads FQNEAQ (reference sequence). The CDR3 consists of 14 residues. Trimming at V came to 5 bases and at J to 1 base, leaving 4 bases not matched to a gene.

The chain is built from TRBV25-1 and TRBJ1-5; D call uncertain. The CDR3 consists of 16 residues. The germline gives CDR1 MGHDK, CDR2 SYGVNS. The V gene lost 5 bases and the J gene lost 2 bases, with 16 bases spanning the gap. The CDR3 sequence is CASSIVWGGCNQPQHF. The DNA of the CDR3 is TGTGCCAGCAGTATAGTTTGGGGAGGTTGCAATCAGCCCCAGCATTTT.

The chain has TRBV28 and TRBJ1-1, with a weak D call TRBD1 (5 bases). The CDR3 contains 13 residues. Germline V lookup: CDR1 MDHEN, CDR2 SYDVKM. V lost 1 base and J 7 bases, leaving 10 bases between the germline ends. The CDR3 bases are TGTGCCAGCAGTTTATCCGGTACAGGTGAAGCTTTCTTT. The encoded protein is CASSLSGTGEAFF.

V and J are TRBV30 and TRBJ1-1, with D perhaps TRBD1 (5 bases). CDR1 is GTSNPN and CDR2 is SVGIG in the germline V gene (reference sequence). Deletions cut 2 bases from V and 4 bases from J, with 14 bases between. This CDR3 has 14 residues. CDR3 sequence: CAWSPRGGSTEAFF. The DNA for the CDR3 is TGTGCCTGGAGTCCCCGGGGGGGTTCCACTGAAGCTTTCTTT.

This clone was detected only a few times. The gene calls are TRBV19 and TRBJ2-1; 12 nucleotides align to TRBD2. Germline-derived CDR1 and CDR2 are LNHDA and SQIVND (reference sequence). The trim removed 8 bases at V and 10 bases at J, leaving 18 bases unmatched. The length of the CDR3 is 17 residues. The CDR3 nucleotides read TGTGCCAGTGACAACACCCCGACTAGCGGGAGTGGGCGGGAGCAGTTCTTC. This translates into CASDNTPTSGSGREQFF.

The gene calls are TRBV27 and TRBJ1-5, with 9 bases that match TRBD1. Germline V gene lookup returns CDR1 MNHEY and CDR2 SMNVEV (reference sequence). The V segment lost 5 bases and the J segment 3 bases; nucleotides outside the gene matches: 5. CDR3 length: 15 residues. The CDR3, as DNA: TGTGCCAGCAGTCTACAGGGGGCGAACAATCAGCCCCAGCATTTT. It is translated as CASSLQGANNQPQHF.

The rearrangement uses TRBV4-2 and TRBJ2-7; D is possibly TRBD1 (6 bases). The length of the CDR3 is 15 residues. V was trimmed by 3 bases and J by 7 bases, leaving 19 bases between them. Germline V CDR1 and CDR2: LGHNA, YNFKEQ. This CDR3 reads CASSQALDSRREQYF. For the CDR3, the DNA is TGTGCCAGCAGCCAGGCTCTGGACAGTCGAAGAGAGCAGTACTTC.

The chain joins TRBV27 to TRBJ2-1; 9 bases map to TRBD1. Germline V gene sequence: CDR1 MNHEY, CDR2 SMNVEV (reference sequence). The CDR3 is 14 amino acids. V shed 5 bases and J 4 bases; nucleotides not matched to a gene: 3. CDR3 DNA sequence: TGTGCCAGCAGTCCGGGACAGGGTTACAATGAGCAGTTCTTC. This sequence encodes CASSPGQGYNEQFF.

V is TRBV2 and J is TRBJ1-5; D is perhaps TRBD1 (5 bases). V shed 6 bases and J shed 4 bases, with 16 bases lying between them. Germline CDR1 SNHLY, CDR2 FYNNEI. This CDR3 region has 15 residues. In DNA, the CDR3 is TGTGCCAGCAGGGTCCAAGGGGAACGAAATCAGCCCCAGCATTTT. Its translation: CASRVQGERNQPQHF.

This clone was picked up one time. The gene calls are TRBV14 and TRBJ2-5; D might be TRBD1 (5 bases). This CDR3 is built from 13 residues. The germline gives CDR1 SGHDN, CDR2 FVKESK. V lost 4 bases and J 5 bases, leaving 11 bases between the germline ends. This chain's CDR3 is CASSLRVGETQYF. CDR3 DNA: TGTGCCAGCAGCCTCAGGGTGGGGGAGACCCAGTACTTC.

The CDR3: CASSLGDRDNYGYTF. CDR3 coding DNA: TGCGCCAGCAGCTTAGGGGACAGGGATAACTATGGCTACACCTTC. The chain joins TRBV5-1 to TRBJ1-2, with 9 nucleotides matching TRBD1. The J segment lost 1 base and the V segment lost 2 bases, leaving 3 bases of the junction unmatched. The CDR3 totals 15 residues. Germline V lookup: CDR1 SGHRS, CDR2 YFSETQ.

This rearrangement joins TRBV30 to TRBJ1-2; a possible D gene is TRBD1 (5 bases). The V gene lost 1 base and the J gene lost 5 bases, with 23 bases spanning the gap. This CDR3 is built from 17 residues. Germline V gene data show CDR1 as GTSNPN and CDR2 as SVGIG (reference sequence). This CDR3 reads CAWSDGGGSTILYGYTF. In DNA, the CDR3 is TGTGCCTGGAGTGACGGGGGAGGATCTACAATTCTTTATGGCTACACCTTC.

The rearrangement uses TRBV5-1 and TRBJ2-6, with 13 bases identical to TRBD2. From germline, CDR1 is SGHRS and CDR2 YFSETQ. The CDR3 totals 19 residues. J gave up 0 bases and V 0 bases, and 3 bases lay outside the gene matches. CDR3 nucleotides: TGCGCCAGCAGCTTGGGGGGACTAGCGGGACCCTCTGGGGCCAACGTCCTGACTTTC. It specifies CASSLGGLAGPSGANVLTF.